The 14 T cell receptor beta chains presented below share a single source sample, sequenced in a study of blood T cells in healthy people across ages. A second roughly 6 to 12 cycle PCR used barcoded and J-beta primers. TCRdb re-analysed the 5' RACE reads in MiXCR, keeping a single row per CDR3 protein. Among under 1 million distinct CDR3 sequences listed, more than 40% were seen once. Sequenced: blood. Receptor source: a man aged 55 to 70 in good health.

This clonotype was counted between two and nine times. The rearrangement links TRBV20-1 to TRBJ2-1; weak D call: TRBD2 (6 bases). Germline V gives CDR1 DFQATT, CDR2 SNEGSKA (reference sequence). Trimming took off 4 bases at V and 7 bases at J, with 17 bases between the two ends. The CDR3 runs 14 residues. CDR3 loop: CSAKVGGSTNEQFF. As DNA, the CDR3 is TGCAGTGCTAAGGTGGGGGGAAGTACAAATGAGCAGTTCTTC.

The J gene is TRBJ2-5, the V gene TRBV11-3; D possibly corresponds to TRBD1 (6 bases). From germline, CDR1 is SGHNT and CDR2 YENEEA. V was clipped by 1 base and J by 1 base, with 10 bases between them. This CDR3 is built from 15 residues. The CDR3 sequence: CASSLATGLQETQYF. The CDR3 coding sequence is TGTGCCAGCAGCTTAGCTACAGGGCTCCAAGAGACCCAGTACTTC.

Regarding this clonotype: It may be a read error: a sequence one base away is much more abundant. The rearrangement uses TRBV5-1 and TRBJ1-2, with D perhaps TRBD1 (5 bases). The CDR3 loop spans 13 amino acids. V lost 3 bases and J 8 bases, leaving 14 bases between the germline ends. CDR1 is SGHRS and CDR2 is YFSETQ in the germline V gene. This chain's CDR3 is CASSWQAGNGYTF. CDR3 coding DNA: TGCGCCAGCAGCTGGCAGGCAGGGAACGGCTACACCTTC.

Note on this clonotype: At one end the junction does not follow the germline gene, possibly because of a read error. The chain links TRBV29-1 to TRBJ2-2; possibly TRBD2 for D (6 bases). Germline V gives CDR1 SQVTM, CDR2 ANQGSEA. The CDR3 runs 12 residues. CDR3 loop: CSGRGNTGGLFF. The CDR3 DNA follows: TGCAGTGGGAGAGGGAACACCGGGGGGCTGTTTTTT.

The V call is TRBV5-4, the J call TRBJ2-7; weak D call: TRBD1 (6 bases). Trimming removed 1 base at V and 2 bases at J, with 13 bases between. CDR3 length equals 15 residues. Germline lookup yields CDR1 SGHNT and CDR2 YYREEE (reference sequence). The CDR3, as DNA: TGTGCCAGCAGCTTGAAACAGGGTAGCCCCTACGAGCAGTACTTC. It is translated as CASSLKQGSPYEQYF.

V usage is TRBV7-9 and J usage is TRBJ2-1; 8 bases are a match to TRBD1. V shed 4 bases, J shed 7 bases, and the junction held 9 bases outside the gene matches. Per germline, CDR1 SEHNR and CDR2 FQNEAQ (reference sequence). CDR3 length: 15 residues. CDR3 region: CASSSPRTGHNEQFF. The CDR3 DNA sequence: TGTGCCAGCAGCTCCCCCCGGACAGGGCATAATGAGCAGTTCTTC.

This chain links TRBV20-1 with TRBJ2-5, with TRBD2 identical over 7 bases. Germline assignment: CDR1 DFQATT and CDR2 SNEGSKA (reference sequence). This CDR3 comprises 15 residues. Trimming took 0 bases from V and 5 from J; bases not matched to a gene: 9. CDR3 amino acids: CSAREPSGRLETQYF. The CDR3, as DNA: TGCAGTGCTAGAGAACCTAGCGGACGCTTGGAGACCCAGTACTTC.

This chain links TRBV4-1 with TRBJ2-3; D remains unclear. Germline CDR1 and CDR2: MGHRA and YSYEKL. This CDR3 comprises 14 residues. With 0 bases removed from V and 4 bases from J, the gap between germline ends came to 8 bases. CDR3 residues: CASSQDPVADTQYF. In DNA form, the CDR3 reads TGCGCCAGCAGCCAAGATCCGGTAGCAGATACGCAGTATTTT.

The genes are TRBV18 and TRBJ1-4; D remains unclear. The CDR3 spans 15 residues. Germline CDR1 KGHSH, CDR2 LQKENI. Trimming shortened V by 0 bases and J by 9 bases, and 14 bases separated the two germline ends. CDR3 coding DNA: TGTGCCAGCTCACCACCACAGCCCCTCACCCAAAAACTGTTTTTT. The encoded protein is CASSPPQPLTQKLFF.

This chain joins TRBV20-1 and TRBJ2-2; D might be TRBD2 (6 bases). Between the trimmed V and J ends, which lost 4 bases and 1 base, there was a span of 10 bases. Germline V gene sequence: CDR1 DFQATT, CDR2 SNEGSKA (reference sequence). The CDR3 has 14 amino acids. The CDR3 nucleotides are TGCAGTGCTATCCGGGACTGGAACACCGGGGAGCTGTTTTTT. Translation: CSAIRDWNTGELFF.

The chain uses TRBV20-1 and TRBJ2-7, with 9 bases that match TRBD1. Germline V gene lookup returns CDR1 DFQATT and CDR2 SNEGSKA (reference sequence). The length of the CDR3 is 13 residues. V dropped 4 bases and J dropped 6; count of bases not matched to a gene: 7. The CDR3 loop is CSAIQDRGIEQYF. CDR3 in DNA: TGCAGTGCTATCCAGGACAGGGGTATCGAGCAGTACTTC.

The V and J genes are TRBV29-1 and TRBJ2-3; D is undetermined. Germline V gene sequence: CDR1 SQVTM, CDR2 ANQGSEA. The CDR3 has 16 residues. V dropped 4 bases and J dropped 2 bases, with 19 bases sitting between them. The CDR3 sequence: CSVVTGRSTDTDTQYF. Written as DNA, the CDR3 is TGCAGCGTTGTGACTGGACGTTCGACTGACACAGATACGCAGTATTTT.

This sequence joins TRBV6-1 and TRBJ2-7; possible D gene TRBD1, 5 bases. V shed 0 bases and J shed 0 bases, with 9 bases lying between them. Germline CDR1 is MNHNS and CDR2 is SASEGT. This CDR3 comprises 15 residues. The CDR3 nucleotides read TGTGCCAGCAGTGAAGCCCCCGACAGCTCCTACGAGCAGTACTTC. It codes for CASSEAPDSSYEQYF.

This chain links TRBV3-1 with TRBJ1-5, with a tentative D call TRBD1 (5 bases). Germline CDR1 reads LGHDT; CDR2 reads YNNKEL (reference sequence). The CDR3 extends over 16 amino acids. V lost 3 bases, J lost 7 bases, and 19 bases lay in between. The CDR3 DNA sequence: TGTGCCAGCAGCCAGGGGAGGGGCCCGAAGGGCCAGCCCCAGCATTTT. Its translation: CASSQGRGPKGQPQHF. Variable domain in full (rest from reference TRBV3-1 and TRBJ1-5): DTAVSQTPKYLVTQMGNDKSIKCEQNLGHDTMYWYKQDSKKFLKIMFSYNNKELIINETVPNRFSPKSPDKAHLNLHINSLELGDSAVYFCASSQGRGPKGQPQHFGDGTRLSIL.